These 22 T cell receptor beta chains were all obtained from the same sample, sequenced in a study of T cell responses to AZD1222 COVID-19 vaccine. Generated by immunoSEQ multiplex PCR, the TCRdb table keeps only in-frame clones and is missing some. The data contain over 110,000 clones, around 93% of them seen just once; the ten biggest clones take up approximately 5.4%. The sequences come from peripheral blood, collected on day 0 of AZD1222 vaccination. Receptors originate from an adult in good health.

The chain carries TRBV9 and TRBJ2-4, with TRBD1 identical over 7 bases. J gave up 4 bases and V 3 bases, and 1 base lay outside the gene matches. From germline, CDR1 is SGDLS and CDR2 YYNGEE. The CDR3 spans 13 residues. CDR3 coding DNA: TGTGCCAGCAGCGCGGGACAGAAAAACATTCAGTACTTC. Residues: CASSAGQKNIQYF.

This clone was recorded once. V is TRBV7-6 and J is TRBJ2-5; TRBD2 agrees at 10 bases. The V segment lost 1 base and the J segment 4 bases; nucleotides outside the gene matches: 6. The CDR3 spans 16 residues. CDR1 and CDR2 (germline): SGHVS, FNYEAQ. Here the CDR3 reads CASSLGRLAGAETQYF. CDR3 DNA: TGTGCCAGCAGCTTAGGTCGGCTAGCGGGAGCAGAGACCCAGTACTTC.

The chain carries TRBV5-4 and TRBJ2-6; D unresolved. CDR1 is SGHNT, CDR2 YYREEE, per germline (reference sequence). Trimming stripped 3 bases from V and 0 bases from J, with 7 bases between. This CDR3 comprises 15 residues. CDR3 coding DNA: TGTGCCAGCAGCTCCCTGAGCTCTGGGGCCAACGTCCTGACTTTC. It codes for CASSSLSSGANVLTF. Variable domain in full (rest from reference TRBV5-4 and TRBJ2-6): ETGVTQSPTHLIKTRGQQVTLRCSSQSGHNTVSWYQQALGQGPQFIFQYYREEENGRGNFPPRFSGLQFPNYSSELNVNALELDDSALYLCASSSLSSGANVLTFGAGSRLTVL.

J is TRBJ1-1 and V is TRBV12-3 or TRBV12-4; maybe TRBD1 (6 bases). Trimming removed 3 bases at V and 11 bases at J, with 13 bases between. The CDR3 spans 12 residues. The CDR3 loop reads CASSFVGGYAFF. CDR3 sequence (DNA): TGTGCCAGCAGTTTTGTAGGGGGGTACGCTTTCTTT.

The rearrangement joins TRBV7-2 to TRBJ1-4; TRBD1 matches 10 bases. Germline-derived CDR1 and CDR2 are SGHTA and FQGNSA. This CDR3 is 16 amino acids long. V dropped 0 bases and J dropped 7; count of bases not matched to a gene: 5. The CDR3 DNA reads TGTGCCAGCAGCTTAGCGCTGGGGACAGGGGCTGAAAAACTGTTTTTT. This sequence encodes CASSLALGTGAEKLFF. The whole variable domain, remainder taken from reference TRBV7-2 and TRBJ1-4, is GAGVSQSPSNKVTEKGKDVELRCDPISGHTALYWYRQSLGQGLEFLIYFQGNSAPDKSGLPSDRFSAERTGGSVSTLTIQRTQQEDSAVYLCASSLALGTGAEKLFFGSGTQLSVL.

This sequence joins TRBV12-3 or TRBV12-4 and TRBJ1-5, with unresolved D. This CDR3 region has 12 residues. V shed 8 bases and J shed 5 bases, with 10 bases lying between them. This chain's CDR3 is CASSPWDQPQHF. DNA for the CDR3: TGTGCCAGCTCCCCATGGGATCAGCCCCAGCATTTT.

This clone was detected once. V gene TRBV19 combines with J gene TRBJ2-7; no reliable D call. The CDR3 length is 13 residues. Germline V lookup: CDR1 LNHDA, CDR2 SQIVND (reference sequence). V shed 3 bases and J shed 3 bases, with 9 bases lying between them. CDR3 protein: CASSIRPDYEQYF. The CDR3 DNA follows: TGTGCCAGTAGTATTCGTCCGGACTACGAGCAGTACTTC.

V and J are TRBV6-1 and TRBJ1-2; a weak D match, TRBD1 (5 bases). This CDR3 is built from 15 residues. The ends were cut back, 3 bases at V and 3 bases at J, with 14 bases in the middle. Germline assignment: CDR1 MNHNS and CDR2 SASEGT. The CDR3 loop reads CASSEGPGPYYGYTF. The CDR3 DNA reads as TGTGCCAGCAGTGAGGGCCCGGGACCCTACTATGGCTACACCTTC.

This clone was seen only once. The gene calls are TRBV9 and TRBJ1-4; D may be TRBD1 (5 bases). The CDR3 runs to 14 residues. Germline assignment: CDR1 SGDLS and CDR2 YYNGEE. V lost 0 bases to trimming and J lost 7 bases, with 10 bases between them. CDR3 amino acids: CASSVGTQGEKLFF. CDR3 in DNA: TGTGCCAGCAGCGTAGGGACCCAGGGTGAAAAACTGTTTTTT.

The chain has TRBV29-1 and TRBJ1-1; perhaps TRBD1 as D (6 bases). Germline V gene data show CDR1 as SQVTM and CDR2 as ANQGSEA. CDR3 length: 17 residues. The germline V and J ends were trimmed by 7 bases and 0 bases, with 24 bases remaining between them. The CDR3 DNA is TGCAGCGGCGGGGGCAGGGGAGGTTTTAACATGAACACTGAAGCTTTCTTT. It codes for CSGGGRGGFNMNTEAFF.

This chain connects TRBV4-2 to TRBJ1-2; D is unresolved. The CDR3 is made up of 12 amino acids. V lost 3 bases to trimming and J lost 4 bases, with 6 bases between them. Germline V gene sequence: CDR1 LGHNA, CDR2 YNFKEQ. CDR3 bases: TGTGCCAGCAGCCAGGGAATCTATGGCTACACCTTC. The encoded protein is CASSQGIYGYTF.

This clone showed up just once. The chain joins TRBV11-2 to TRBJ2-7, with a weak D call TRBD2 (7 bases). Trimming took off 1 base at V and 7 bases at J, with 14 bases between the two ends. Germline CDR1 and CDR2: SGHAT and FQNNGV. The CDR3 has 14 amino acids. The CDR3 is CASSLGGGVGEQYF. The CDR3 coding sequence is TGTGCCAGCAGCTTAGGAGGGGGGGTAGGAGAGCAGTACTTC.

V usage is TRBV2 and J usage is TRBJ1-2, with a possible D match to TRBD1 (6 bases). The CDR3 spans 10 residues. Germline V gene data show CDR1 as SNHLY and CDR2 as FYNNEI. The V gene lost 9 bases and the J gene lost 8 bases, with 10 bases spanning the gap. CDR3 region: CASQRGGYTF. DNA for the CDR3: TGTGCCAGTCAGAGGGGGGGCTACACCTTC.

The J gene is TRBJ2-7, the V gene TRBV7-2, with D perhaps TRBD2 (6 bases). V gave up 3 bases and J gave up 2 bases, with 11 bases separating them. Germline V CDR1 and CDR2: SGHTA, FQGNSA. The CDR3 is 14 residues long. The CDR3 spells CASSFRDSTYEQYF. The DNA of the CDR3 is TGTGCCAGCAGCTTCCGGGACTCAACCTACGAGCAGTACTTC.

CDR3 residues: CAWSVKGAYYGYTF. Written as DNA, the CDR3 is TGTGCCTGGAGTGTGAAGGGGGCCTATTATGGCTACACCTTC. V usage is TRBV30 and J usage is TRBJ1-2; TRBD1 matches at 7 bases. Losses at the gene ends were 0 bases for V and 5 bases for J; bases not matched to a gene: 6. The germline V gene encodes CDR1 GTSNPN and CDR2 SVGIG (reference sequence). The CDR3 covers 14 residues.

The chain joins TRBV27 to TRBJ2-1, with 7 bases fitting TRBD2. The CDR3 sequence is 18 residues long. Trimming at V came to 4 bases and at J to 0 bases, leaving 12 bases not matched to a gene. CDR1 is MNHEY and CDR2 is SMNVEV in the germline V gene (reference sequence). The CDR3: CASSSEFWGRASYNEQFF. The CDR3 DNA is TGTGCCAGCAGTTCGGAATTTTGGGGGAGGGCCTCCTACAATGAGCAGTTCTTC.

Only one count was recorded for this clone. The V call is TRBV3-1 (or the pseudogene TRBV3-2), the J call TRBJ2-3; D is possibly TRBD1 or TRBD2 (5 bases each). The CDR3 extends over 16 amino acids. Germline loops: CDR1 LGHDT, CDR2 YNNKEL (reference sequence). V dropped 5 bases and J dropped 0 bases, with 15 bases sitting between them. Here the CDR3 reads CASSDNARDSTDTQYF. CDR3 DNA sequence: TGTGCCAGCAGCGACAATGCCCGGGACAGCACAGATACGCAGTATTTT.

The chain recombines TRBV27 with TRBJ2-7; 9 bases align to TRBD2. The germline CDR1 and CDR2 sequences are MNHEY and SMNVEV (reference sequence). With V trimmed by 3 bases and J by 7 bases, 7 bases remained unmatched. CDR3 size: 14 residues. The CDR3 DNA is TGTGCCAGCAGTTTCAAGCGGGAGGTTAGGGAGCAGTACTTC. Its translation: CASSFKREVREQYF.

This chain uses TRBV9 with TRBJ1-2; 9 positions match TRBD1. The germline V gene encodes CDR1 SGDLS and CDR2 YYNGEE. This CDR3 contains 17 residues. Trimming cost V 4 bases and J 7 bases; bases outside gene matches: 17. Here the CDR3 reads CASSPAGTGSRWFGYTF. The CDR3 region has the DNA TGTGCCAGCAGCCCAGCCGGGACAGGGAGTCGGTGGTTTGGCTACACCTTC.

The V and J genes are TRBV30 and TRBJ1-5; the D gene is possibly TRBD1 (5 bases). Germline V CDR1 and CDR2: GTSNPN, SVGIG (reference sequence). Trimming pared 4 bases from V and 5 bases from J, leaving 30 bases between. There are 19 residues in the CDR3. In nucleotides, the CDR3 is TGTGCCTGGATCACCCGATCTGCAGGGCGAGAGGAGGAGGATCAGCCCCAGCATTTT. This gives the protein CAWITRSAGREEEDQPQHF.

The chain has TRBV6-2 or TRBV6-3 and TRBJ2-7; 8 nucleotides match TRBD1. The CDR3 length is 16 residues. CDR1 and CDR2 from the germline V gene are MNHEY and SVGEGT. The junction had 9 bases not matched to a gene; V was cut back by 2 bases and J by 3 bases. The chain's CDR3 is CASSYPDRGNYYEQYF. The CDR3 nucleotides are TGTGCCAGCAGTTACCCCGACAGGGGAAACTACTACGAGCAGTACTTC.

This clone has more than one count but fewer than ten. The chain links TRBV28 to TRBJ1-4; the D gene is possibly TRBD1 (5 bases). Germline CDR1 and CDR2: MDHEN and SYDVKM. The germline V and J ends were trimmed by 5 bases and 7 bases, with 17 bases remaining between them. The CDR3 extends over 15 amino acids. The DNA for the CDR3 is TGTGCCAGCAGTAATCCGGGATTGGGGGGTGAAAAACTGTTTTTT. Translated: CASSNPGLGGEKLFF.